This T cell receptor beta chain comes out of a study of blood T cells in healthy people across ages. In this sample, this clonotype turned up a few times. No antigen is known for it. Each donor was a healthy Caucasian individual from Russia, aged roughly 6 to 95. Extraction of total RNA produced a minimum of 5.5 micrograms from each sample. CDR1 is MNHEY, CDR2 SMNVEV, per germline (reference sequence). The CDR3 is 13 amino acids. Alongside a J-beta primer mix, a sample-barcoded 5' primer served in a second PCR lasting about 7 to 11 cycles. TCRdb passed the 5' RACE reads through MiXCR, listing each CDR3 protein once. Of 1.8 million or so distinct CDR3 sequences in the sample, more than 35% were seen once. Whole-study findings and limits: Unsorted PBMCs blocked a conclusive comparison of naive and antigen-experienced cells. Across the age range, TCR beta diversity per million T cells fell in a roughly linear way.

The clonotype was recovered from a human donor in good health. The chain recombines TRBV27 with TRBJ2-5; no reliable D call. The J call may be wrong; the DNA end is better matched by TRBJ2-3. The sequenced sample consisted of blood. CDR3 region: CASSLGGSGTQYF. The CDR3 coding sequence is TGTGCCAGCAGTTTGGGTGGTAGTGGTACGCAGTATTTT.